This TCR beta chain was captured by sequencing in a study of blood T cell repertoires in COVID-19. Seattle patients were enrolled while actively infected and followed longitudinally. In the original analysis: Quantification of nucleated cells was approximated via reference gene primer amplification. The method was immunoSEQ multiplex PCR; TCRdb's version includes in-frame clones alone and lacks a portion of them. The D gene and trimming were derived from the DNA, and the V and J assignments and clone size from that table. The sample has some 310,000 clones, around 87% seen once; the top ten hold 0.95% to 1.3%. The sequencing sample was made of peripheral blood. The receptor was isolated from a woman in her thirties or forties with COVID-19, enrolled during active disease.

The CDR3 sequence: CASSHTGGEETQYF. In nucleotides, the CDR3 is TGTGCCAGCAGCCACACAGGGGGCGAAGAGACCCAGTACTTC. This chain connects TRBV11-3 to TRBJ2-5; 9 bases line up with TRBD1. The CDR3 covers 14 residues. Germline CDR1 SGHNT, CDR2 YENEEA. After removal of 5 bases from V and 3 bases from J, the junction contained 4 bases not matched to a gene.